This TCR beta chain was observed in a study of shared clonotypes between healthy human individuals. The assay was immunoSEQ multiplex PCR, and TCRdb's table has in-frame clones only and misses some. The sample comprises approximately 2.1 million clones, 93% of which are singletons, and 0.39% rests with the top ten. Unmatched junction bases numbered 4, after V lost 2 bases and J lost 2 bases. Germline CDR1 is SGHTA and CDR2 is FQGNSA. This CDR3 has 15 residues. The chain joins TRBV7-2 to TRBJ2-3, with TRBD1 identical over 7 bases. The sample taken for sequencing was naive CD4+ T cells from PBMCs. Subset here: CD45RA+ positively selected. This TCR came from a man aged 18 to 29 in good health. Some clones in this sample may be carry-over from other donors' samples. The CDR3 sequence is CASSLTGQHTDTQYF. DNA for the CDR3: TGTGCCAGCAGCTTAACGGGACAGCACACAGATACGCAGTATTTT.